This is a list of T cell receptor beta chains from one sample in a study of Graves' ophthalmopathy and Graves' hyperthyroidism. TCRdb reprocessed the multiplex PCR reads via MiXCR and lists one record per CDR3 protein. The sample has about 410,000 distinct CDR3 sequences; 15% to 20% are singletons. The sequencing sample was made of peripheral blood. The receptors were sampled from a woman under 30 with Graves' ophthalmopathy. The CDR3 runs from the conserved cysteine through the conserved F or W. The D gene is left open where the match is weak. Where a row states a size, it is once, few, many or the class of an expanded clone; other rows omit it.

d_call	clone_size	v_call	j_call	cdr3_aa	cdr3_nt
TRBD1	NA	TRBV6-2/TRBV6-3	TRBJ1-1	CANSRDSITEAFF	TGTGCCAACTCCCGGGACAGTATCACTGAAGCTTTCTTT
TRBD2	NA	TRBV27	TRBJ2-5	CASSLYLAGGWETQYF	TGTGCCAGCAGTTTATATCTAGCGGGAGGATGGGAGACCCAGTACTTC
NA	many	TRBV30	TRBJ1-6	CAWSVITRKGLHF	TGTGCCTGGAGTGTAATTACCCGGAAGGGCCTCCACTTT
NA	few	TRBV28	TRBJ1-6	CASSLMNQWYSPLHF	TGTGCCAGCAGTTTGATGAATCAATGGTATTCACCCCTCCACTTT
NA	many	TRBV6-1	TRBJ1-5	CASSPQENSNQPQHF	TGTGCCAGCAGCCCACAGGAAAATAGCAATCAGCCCCAGCATTTT
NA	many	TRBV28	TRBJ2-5	CASQNGAWLEETQYF	TGTGCCAGCCAGAACGGGGCGTGGTTAGAAGAGACCCAGTACTTC
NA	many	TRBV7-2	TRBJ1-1	CASSPRANTEAFF	TGTGCCAGCAGCCCGCGTGCGAACACTGAAGCTTTCTTT
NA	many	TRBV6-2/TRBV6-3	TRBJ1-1	CASQFLVQANTEAFF	TGTGCCAGCCAGTTCCTCGTTCAGGCGAACACTGAAGCTTTCTTT
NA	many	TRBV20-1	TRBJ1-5	CSARDRGEQPQHF	TGCAGTGCTAGAGATAGGGGGGAACAGCCCCAGCATTTT
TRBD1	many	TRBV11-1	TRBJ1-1	CASSWAGGAGVTEAFF	TGTGCCAGCAGCTGGGCAGGGGGCGCGGGAGTCACTGAAGCTTTCTTT
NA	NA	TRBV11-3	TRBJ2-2	CASSLVPGPGELFF	TGTGCCAGCAGCTTAGTCCCAGGGCCCGGGGAGCTGTTTTTT
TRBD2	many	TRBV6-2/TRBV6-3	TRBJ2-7	CASSYSIGLAGAYEQYF	TGTGCCAGCAGTTACTCAATCGGACTAGCGGGAGCCTACGAGCAGTACTTC
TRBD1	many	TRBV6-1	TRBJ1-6	CASSLGTVNSPLHF	TGTGCCAGCAGTCTTGGGACAGTTAATTCACCCCTCCACTTT
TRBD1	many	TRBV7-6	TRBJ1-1	CASSVTGTVNTEAFF	TGTGCCAGCAGCGTTACCGGGACAGTGAACACTGAAGCTTTCTTT
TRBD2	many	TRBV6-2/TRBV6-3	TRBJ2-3	CASSYSGGATDTQYF	TGTGCCAGCAGTTATAGCGGGGGGGCGACAGATACGCAGTATTTT
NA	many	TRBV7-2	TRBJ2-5	CASSLVTGGPLGTQYF	TGTGCCAGCAGCTTAGTGACAGGAGGTCCGCTGGGGACCCAGTACTTC
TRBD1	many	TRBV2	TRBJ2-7	CASTGTGGSSYEQYF	TGTGCCAGCACCGGGACAGGGGGCAGCTCCTACGAGCAGTACTTC
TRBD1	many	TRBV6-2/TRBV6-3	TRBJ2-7	CASSPQGAQQYF	TGTGCCAGCAGTCCACAGGGGGCCCAACAGTACTTC
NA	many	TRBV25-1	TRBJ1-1	CASSFGGRFLNTEAFF	TGTGCCAGCAGTTTTGGGGGGCGGTTCTTGAACACTGAAGCTTTCTTT
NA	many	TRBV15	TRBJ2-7	CATSREGGSAYEQYF	TGTGCCACCAGCAGAGAAGGGGGATCGGCCTACGAGCAGTACTTC
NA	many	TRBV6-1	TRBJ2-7	CASWPGRLNSYEQYF	TGTGCCAGCTGGCCTGGTAGGCTAAACAGCTACGAGCAGTACTTC
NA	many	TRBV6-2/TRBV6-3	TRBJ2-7	CASTRAGSISYEQYF	TGTGCCAGCACCAGAGCAGGGTCAATCTCCTACGAGCAGTACTTC
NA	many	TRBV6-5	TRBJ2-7	CASSYVQTGKGEQYF	TGTGCCAGCAGTTACGTTCAAACAGGGAAAGGCGAGCAGTACTTC
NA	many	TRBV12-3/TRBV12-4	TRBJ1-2	CASSFRRVGYGYTF	TGTGCCAGCAGTTTCCGCCGGGTGGGCTATGGCTACACCTTC
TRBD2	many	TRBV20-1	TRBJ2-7	CSAGTSGYEQYF	TGCAGTGCAGGGACTAGCGGCTACGAGCAGTACTTC
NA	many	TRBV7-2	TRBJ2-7	CASSSGTLSSYEQYF	TGTGCCAGCAGCTCTGGGACGCTTAGCTCCTACGAGCAGTACTTC
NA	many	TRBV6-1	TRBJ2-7	CASSAPPEGSPMYF	TGTGCCAGCAGTGCACCCCCTGAAGGTTCGCCAATGTACTTC
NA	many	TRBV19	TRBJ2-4	CASSMGAERVQYF	TGTGCCAGTAGTATGGGTGCGGAGCGCGTTCAGTACTTC